These T cell receptor beta chains were read from a single sample in a study of blood T cell repertoires in COVID-19. Sequencing used immunoSEQ multiplex PCR; TCRdb keeps in-frame clones, though not all of them. The sample includes about 110,000 clones, 84% of them seen just once. Material: peripheral blood. These receptors were obtained from a woman in her fifties or sixties with acute or convalescent COVID-19. Both conserved end residues are part of each CDR3. The order of the fields is V gene, J gene, CDR3 protein.

TRBV6-1	TRBJ2-3	CASSEAGLAVSTDTQYF
TRBV18	TRBJ1-1	CASSTDRGNTEAFF
TRBV7-8	TRBJ1-2	CASSLDGHSYGYTF
TRBV27	TRBJ1-3	CASSLQYHSGNTIYF
TRBV3-1/TRBV3-2	TRBJ2-1	CASSQVGGAGNEQFF
TRBV29-1	TRBJ2-1	CSVEGRTGDNEQFF
TRBV18	TRBJ1-4	CASSLAGTGLSNEKLFF
TRBV11-3	TRBJ2-1	CASSLVARGEQFF
TRBV6-6	TRBJ1-3	CASSFLLSGNTIYF
TRBV5-4	TRBJ2-1	CASSKSAGLALTYNEQFF
TRBV29-1	TRBJ2-7	CSVEGRAGGPYEQYF
TRBV3-1/TRBV3-2	TRBJ2-7	CASSRPGLAGVDEQYF
TRBV15	TRBJ1-3	CATSRDRGQGNTIYF
TRBV12-3/TRBV12-4	TRBJ1-2	CASRTGILYGYTF
TRBV7-2	TRBJ2-1	CASSLQGREAVDEQFF
TRBV2	TRBJ2-5	CASSWGGARETQYF
TRBV5-4	TRBJ2-3	CASSFVGAADTQYF
TRBV25-1	TRBJ2-3	CASSLRPGGTDTQYF
TRBV6-5	TRBJ1-1	CASSSSLNTEAFF
TRBV5-1	TRBJ2-1	CASSLYTGTSGGPRQFF
TRBV29-1	TRBJ2-7	CSAGGSSSYEQYF
TRBV6-5	TRBJ1-1	CASSYRVDTEAFF
TRBV2	TRBJ2-5	CASRDRGETQYF
TRBV10-3	TRBJ1-4	CAIRGQGLEKLFF
TRBV6-5	TRBJ2-2	CASRTRVGELFF
TRBV28	TRBJ2-3	CASSLIGAEGTDTQYF
TRBV5-1	TRBJ1-3	CASSLQSSGNTIYF
TRBV2	TRBJ1-6	CASNRDRGHNSPLHF
TRBV28	TRBJ1-6	CASRPSRDNSPLHF
TRBV5-1	TRBJ2-5	CASSLVPGSETQYF
TRBV7-2	TRBJ2-7	CASSSTSGGSPFYEQYF
TRBV5-1	TRBJ2-2	CASRQASNTGELFF
TRBV6-4	TRBJ2-2	CASSAQPVAGTGELFF
TRBV5-1	TRBJ2-3	CASRFDWPSGTQYF
TRBV5-5	TRBJ2-7	CASSLLGDRGHYEQYF
TRBV5-6	TRBJ1-4	CASSLYLTGEKLFF
TRBV2	TRBJ1-2	CASSEAGTGVGYTF
TRBV5-1	TRBJ2-7	CASSLRDTREGEQYF
TRBV7-9	TRBJ2-1	CASSQLAGGGFNEQFF
TRBV19	TRBJ1-1	CASSIIEDRGVTEAFF
TRBV27	TRBJ2-3	CASSLRLAGVKDTQYF
TRBV5-1	TRBJ1-1	CASSPRTGGNTEAFF
TRBV7-9	TRBJ1-1	CASSFGTGLVFF
TRBV27	TRBJ1-5	CASSAGTDNQPQHF
TRBV7-9	TRBJ2-7	CASSSAGVTYEQYF
TRBV11-2	TRBJ2-2	CASSLRLAGVGELFF
TRBV11-2	TRBJ2-5	CASSSSGTGSKYF
TRBV28	TRBJ1-4	CASSLPIRGEKLFF
TRBV7-8	TRBJ2-2	CASRSLTGNTGELFF
TRBV28	TRBJ1-1	CASKPQGMSEAFF
TRBV18	TRBJ2-6	CASSPSSGANVLTF
TRBV7-2	TRBJ2-7	CASSLRGGVYEQYF
TRBV18	TRBJ1-2	CASSSPGQGASGYTF
TRBV2	TRBJ2-4	CASSDKAGGNIQYF